This TCR beta chain was recorded in a study of human T cells and chemical hapten exposure. Whole-study findings and limits: There was alopecia in the donors, so their immune response may differ from that of healthy people. The study found expanded TCRs formed significantly more large CDR3 similarity clusters than controls.

Time point here: patch test 2, 6 weeks after DPC sensitization. Treatment noted: therapeutic diphenylcyclopropenone sensitization with weekly scalp DPC. MiXCR, run by TCRdb on the RACE reads, gives a single entry per CDR3 protein. Of roughly 96,000 distinct CDR3 sequences listed, about 9.6% are singletons. This clonotype was observed at least ten times. Its antigen is unidentified. The CDR3 runs 14 residues. Germline loops: CDR1 SNHLY, CDR2 FYNNEI. Trimming pared 7 bases from V and 0 bases from J, leaving 11 bases between. The origin of this receptor is a woman between 35 and 50 years old with alopecia areata. Some clones in this sample may be carry-over from other donors' samples. The input for sequencing was whole blood, taken in connection with sensitization to the hapten diphenylcyclopropenone (DPC). V usage is TRBV2 and J usage is TRBJ2-3; TRBD1 or TRBD2 may be the D gene (5 bases each). The CDR3 bases are TGTGCCAGCAAAGGATGGGACAGCACAGATACGCAGTATTTT. It yields the protein CASKGWDSTDTQYF.